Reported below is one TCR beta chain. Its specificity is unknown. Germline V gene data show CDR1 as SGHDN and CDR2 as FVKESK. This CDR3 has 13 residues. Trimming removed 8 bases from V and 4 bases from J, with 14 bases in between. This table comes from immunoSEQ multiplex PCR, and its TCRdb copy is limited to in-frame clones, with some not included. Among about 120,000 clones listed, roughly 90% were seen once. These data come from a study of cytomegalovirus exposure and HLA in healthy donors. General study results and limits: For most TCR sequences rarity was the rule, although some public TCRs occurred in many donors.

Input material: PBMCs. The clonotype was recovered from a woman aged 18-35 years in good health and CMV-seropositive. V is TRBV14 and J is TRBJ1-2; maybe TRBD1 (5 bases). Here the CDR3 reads CASGTGKGYGYTF. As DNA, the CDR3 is TGTGCCAGCGGTACAGGAAAGGGCTATGGCTACACCTTC.